Sequencing of this TCR beta chain was carried out in a study of T cell responses to AZD1222 COVID-19 vaccine. Comments on this clone: Its specificity is unknown.

The CDR3 is 14 residues long. Trimming left V 4 bases short and J 4 bases short, with 16 bases between. Germline CDR1 and CDR2: GTSNPN and SVGIG (reference sequence). Sequenced by immunoSEQ multiplex PCR; TCRdb stores in-frame clones only, minus some. The sample shows around 100,000 clones, around 92% of them seen only once. Study-wide points: An increase in Spike-specific TCR breadth and depth was observed after two AZD1222 doses. The sample set comprised mostly white British donors with more females, and clonal diversity was possibly underestimated. Just a handful of AZD1222 recipients were seropositive at baseline. Close to half of spike-specific TCRs reportedly recognize unmutated variant regions.

This specimen consisted of peripheral blood, obtained on day 0 of AZD1222 vaccination. This TCR derives from an adult in good health. V usage is TRBV30 and J usage is TRBJ1-1, with D perhaps matching TRBD1 (6 bases). CDR3 region: CAWNILQGTTEAFF. The CDR3 DNA follows: TGTGCCTGGAACATACTACAGGGAACCACTGAAGCTTTCTTT.